The present entry profiles one TCR beta chain with its context. The method was immunoSEQ multiplex PCR; TCRdb's version includes in-frame clones alone and lacks a portion of them. This sample carries some 24,000 clones, 84% of them seen once, and the ten largest clones take around 9.6%. The sample belongs to a study of PD-L1 blockade in urothelial cancer. Background on the study: About 90% of the 29 patients were men who had bladder-origin urothelial cancer. Of prior chemotherapy regimens, patients had received between 0 and 3. Researchers looked at the blood 3 weeks (second dose) and 6 weeks after treatment began.

Per the germline V gene, CDR1 is MNHNS and CDR2 is SASEGT. Germline trimming cut 3 bases from V and 2 bases from J; bases unmatched to any gene: 7. This CDR3 has 16 residues. This sequence originates from a man between 65 and 85 years old with urothelial cancer. Material: PBMCs, obtained around atezolizumab (anti-PD-L1) treatment. This chain joins TRBV6-1 and TRBJ1-3; TRBD1 matches at 7 bases. The CDR3 DNA reads TGTGCCAGCAGTGATATACAGGGGTTTACTGGAAACACCATATATTTT. Translated, it gives CASSDIQGFTGNTIYF.